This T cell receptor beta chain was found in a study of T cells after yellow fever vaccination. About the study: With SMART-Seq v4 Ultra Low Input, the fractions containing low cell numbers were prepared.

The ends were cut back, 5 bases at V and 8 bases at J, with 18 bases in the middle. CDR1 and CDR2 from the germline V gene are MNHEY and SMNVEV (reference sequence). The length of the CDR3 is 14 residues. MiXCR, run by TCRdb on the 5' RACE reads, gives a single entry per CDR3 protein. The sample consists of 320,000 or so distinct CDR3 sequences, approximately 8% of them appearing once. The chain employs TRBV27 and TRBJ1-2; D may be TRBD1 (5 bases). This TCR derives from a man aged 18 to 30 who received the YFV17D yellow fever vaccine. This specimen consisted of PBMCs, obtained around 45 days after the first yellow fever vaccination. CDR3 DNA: TGTGCCAGCAGTCCCCAGCAGGGTCTATGGGGCTACACCTTC. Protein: CASSPQQGLWGYTF.